The rows below give T cell receptor beta chains drawn from one sample of a study of Ad26.COV2.S vaccination and SARS-CoV-2 variants. Sequenced by immunoSEQ multiplex PCR; TCRdb stores in-frame clones only, minus some. The table lists 200,000 to 300,000 clones, around 89% of them singletons, with about 10% in the top ten. The sequences come from peripheral blood, collected in a trial of Ad26.COV2.S vaccine versus placebo. The receptors come from a person aged 18-60 years who received the Ad26.COV2.S COVID-19 vaccine or a placebo. Both conserved end residues are part of each CDR3. D genes are given only for firm matches. The size field is filled for only some rows; it gives once, few, many or a size class.

v_call: TRBV4-1; clone_size: .; d_call: .; cdr3_length: 17; j_call: TRBJ2-5; cdr3_nt: TGCGCCAGCAGCCAAGTCGGCGGGAAAGTGCTGCTCGAGACCCAGTACTTC; cdr3_aa: CASSQVGGKVLLETQYF
v_call: TRBV28; clone_size: .; d_call: TRBD2; cdr3_length: 17; j_call: TRBJ2-1; cdr3_nt: TGTGCCAGCAGTCCCTGGACTAGCGGGAAGGAATACAATGAGCAGTTCTTC; cdr3_aa: CASSPWTSGKEYNEQFF
v_call: TRBV7-2; clone_size: .; d_call: .; cdr3_length: 15; j_call: TRBJ2-1; cdr3_nt: TGTGCCAGCAGCTTGGGAATTCCAGGGCACAATGAGCAGTTCTTC; cdr3_aa: CASSLGIPGHNEQFF
v_call: TRBV6-2/TRBV6-3; clone_size: .; d_call: .; cdr3_length: 11; j_call: TRBJ1-2; cdr3_nt: TGTGCCAGCAGTTACGTCGGAGGCTACACCTTC; cdr3_aa: CASSYVGGYTF
v_call: TRBV13; clone_size: .; d_call: .; cdr3_length: 12; j_call: TRBJ2-5; cdr3_nt: TGTGCCAGCAGGGGCAGCCAAGAGACCCAGTACTTC; cdr3_aa: CASRGSQETQYF
v_call: TRBV3-1/TRBV3-2; clone_size: once; d_call: TRBD2; cdr3_length: 15; j_call: TRBJ2-3; cdr3_nt: TGTGCCAGCAGCCCCACTAGCGGGGTCACAGATACGCAGTATTTT; cdr3_aa: CASSPTSGVTDTQYF
v_call: TRBV5-1; clone_size: .; d_call: TRBD2; cdr3_length: 16; j_call: TRBJ2-3; cdr3_nt: TGCGCCAGCAGCTTGGGGCTAGCGGGGGAATCAGATACGCAGTATTTT; cdr3_aa: CASSLGLAGESDTQYF
v_call: TRBV28; clone_size: .; d_call: .; cdr3_length: 14; j_call: TRBJ1-5; cdr3_nt: TGTGCCAGCAGCGGGTCGGGGTTAGGTCAGCCCCAGCATTTT; cdr3_aa: CASSGSGLGQPQHF
v_call: TRBV3-1/TRBV3-2; clone_size: .; d_call: TRBD2; cdr3_length: 17; j_call: TRBJ2-2; cdr3_nt: TGTGCCAGCAGCCCCTATGGGCGGGGGGTGAACACCGGGGAGCTGTTTTTT; cdr3_aa: CASSPYGRGVNTGELFF
v_call: TRBV7-9; clone_size: .; d_call: .; cdr3_length: 14; j_call: TRBJ2-3; cdr3_nt: TGTGCCAGCAGCCCCCCCGGTGGGGCAGATACGCAGTATTTT; cdr3_aa: CASSPPGGADTQYF
v_call: TRBV9; clone_size: once; d_call: .; cdr3_length: 16; j_call: TRBJ1-3; cdr3_nt: TGTGCCAGCAGCGTAGATCCCGTACAGGGAGGAAACACCATATATTTT; cdr3_aa: CASSVDPVQGGNTIYF
v_call: TRBV5-1; clone_size: few; d_call: TRBD2; cdr3_length: 14; j_call: TRBJ2-7; cdr3_nt: TGCGCCAGCAGCCAACTAGCGGGGGCGGGAGAGCAGTACTTC; cdr3_aa: CASSQLAGAGEQYF
v_call: TRBV18; clone_size: .; d_call: .; cdr3_length: 15; j_call: TRBJ1-1; cdr3_nt: TGTGCCAGCTCACCACCGTCAGAGACTAACACTGAAGCTTTCTTT; cdr3_aa: CASSPPSETNTEAFF